The rows below give T cell receptor beta chains drawn from one sample of a study of monozygotic twins with inflammatory bowel disease. TCRdb reworked the 5' RACE reads into one entry per CDR3 protein, no DNA. The table lists around 370,000 distinct CDR3 sequences. Sequenced: blood. These receptors were taken from a human donor with ulcerative colitis or Crohn's disease, or a healthy co-twin of an affected twin (not recorded which). The CDR3 runs from the conserved cysteine through the conserved F or W.

len: 15
j_gene: TRBJ2-1
v_gene: TRBV7-3
CDR3aa: CASSLNSPGGNEQFF

len: 16
j_gene: TRBJ2-7
v_gene: TRBV21-1
CDR3aa: CASSKGPPGGVYEQYF

len: 15
j_gene: TRBJ2-7
v_gene: TRBV7-2
CDR3aa: CASSLEGRRSYEQYF

len: 12
j_gene: TRBJ2-2
v_gene: TRBV30
CDR3aa: CAWTGGPGELFF

len: 13
j_gene: TRBJ2-2
v_gene: TRBV12-3/TRBV12-4
CDR3aa: CASLDKNTGELFF

len: 14
j_gene: TRBJ1-1
v_gene: TRBV15
CDR3aa: CATSRDGMMVEAFF

len: 13
j_gene: TRBJ2-5
v_gene: TRBV7-3
CDR3aa: CARARRSQETQYF

len: 14
j_gene: TRBJ2-1
v_gene: TRBV12-3/TRBV12-4
CDR3aa: CASSLSAAYNEQFF

len: 15
j_gene: TRBJ2-4
v_gene: TRBV4-1
CDR3aa: CASSLGGEGKNIQYF

len: 15
j_gene: TRBJ1-4
v_gene: TRBV7-2
CDR3aa: CASSLQAATNEKLFF

len: 14
j_gene: TRBJ1-1
v_gene: TRBV11-3
CDR3aa: CASSPEQGAPEAFF

len: 15
j_gene: TRBJ2-1
v_gene: TRBV12-3/TRBV12-4
CDR3aa: CASSLMAAGENEQFF

len: 19
j_gene: TRBJ2-4
v_gene: TRBV11-1
CDR3aa: CASSTITGGYKLAKNIQYF

len: 13
j_gene: TRBJ2-1
v_gene: TRBV20-1
CDR3aa: CSAPLAAFNEQFF

len: 13
j_gene: TRBJ1-2
v_gene: TRBV29-1
CDR3aa: CSVGQGGNYGYTF

len: 16
j_gene: TRBJ1-3
v_gene: TRBV30
CDR3aa: CAWIAGTVVSGNTIYF

len: 16
j_gene: TRBJ2-2
v_gene: TRBV20-1
CDR3aa: CSARDLRGLHTGELFF

len: 13
j_gene: TRBJ1-2
v_gene: TRBV9
CDR3aa: CASSRQVAYGYTF

len: 13
j_gene: TRBJ1-4
v_gene: TRBV7-6
CDR3aa: CASSPDTNEKLFF

len: 15
j_gene: TRBJ2-3
v_gene: TRBV7-2
CDR3aa: CASSLEYLSTDTQYF

len: 14
j_gene: TRBJ2-1
v_gene: TRBV20-1
CDR3aa: CSALTSGGARDKFF

len: 20
j_gene: TRBJ2-5
v_gene: TRBV11-1
CDR3aa: CASSSNQGLAGEEWRETQYF